The following is a TCR beta chain sequence with its context. Its specificity is not known. Clones were read by immunoSEQ multiplex PCR, and TCRdb kept only the in-frame ones, dropping some. The sample records some 61,000 clones, 60% to 75% being singletons. The data were taken from a study of T cell clones after liver transplantation. About the study: Apart from a few HCV-positive recipients, transplants were for non-autoimmune, non-viral reasons. Tolerance: complete withdrawal held at least one year, liver enzymes staying within twice normal.

Germline V gene data show CDR1 as SQVTM and CDR2 as ANQGSEA. There are 14 residues in the CDR3. Between the trimmed V and J ends, which lost 5 bases and 8 bases, there was a span of 18 bases. Whole-study findings and limits: The donor-reactive repertoire was only partly measurable in a couple of subjects, lacking donor cells.

This sequence joins TRBV29-1 and TRBJ1-4; maybe TRBD1 (5 bases). The specimen was CD4+ T cells from blood, collected at the 22-month timepoint. The sequence was obtained from a human patient who received a liver transplant. Part of the T cells may come from the graft donor. DNA of the CDR3: TGCAGCGTTCAAGTCTCCAGAGGGGAAGAAAAACTGTTTTTT. Protein sequence: CSVQVSRGEEKLFF.